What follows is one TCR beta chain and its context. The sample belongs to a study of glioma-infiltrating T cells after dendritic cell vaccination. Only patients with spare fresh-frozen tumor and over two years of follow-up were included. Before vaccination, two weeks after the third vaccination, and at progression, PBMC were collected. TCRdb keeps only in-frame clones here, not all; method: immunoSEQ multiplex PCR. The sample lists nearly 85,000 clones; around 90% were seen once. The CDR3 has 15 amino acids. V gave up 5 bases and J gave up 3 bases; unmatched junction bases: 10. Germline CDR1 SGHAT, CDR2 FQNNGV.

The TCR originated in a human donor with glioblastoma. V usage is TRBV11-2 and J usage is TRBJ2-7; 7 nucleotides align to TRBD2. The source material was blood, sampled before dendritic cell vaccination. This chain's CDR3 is CASSPSGGSGYEQYF. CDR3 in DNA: TGTGCCAGCAGCCCCTCCGGCGGGAGTGGCTACGAGCAGTACTTC.